This note documents a single T cell receptor (beta chain) sequence. Its antigen remains unknown. A read error may produce the germline difference seen at one junction end. The data derive from a study of vaccination and CD4 T cells after COVID-19. Treatment: approximately 11-day PBMC culture with coronavirus spike peptide pools or control peptides (ViraFEST assay). Cultured CD4+ T cell DNA underwent sequencing with the Oncomine TCR Beta short-read assay. MiXCR, applied by TCRdb to the PCR reads, yields one record per CDR3 protein. The table lists several thousand distinct CDR3 sequences, about 70% of them singletons, with around 19% in the top ten. This CDR3 is 16 amino acids long. Germline CDR1 SGHTA, CDR2 FQGNSA.

The receptor was derived from a human donor with COVID-19. V is TRBV7-2 and J is TRBJ1-6; TRBD1 agrees at 9 bases. Material: cultured CD4+ T cells from blood, obtained after SARS-CoV-2 vaccination. In DNA form, the CDR3 reads TGTGCCAGCAGCATAGCTCCGGGACAGGGCATTTCACCCCTCCACTTT. It translates to CASSIAPGQGISPLHF.